This T cell receptor (beta chain) is from a study of T cell responses to AZD1222 COVID-19 vaccine. In germline, CDR1 is MDHEN, CDR2 SYDVKM. The CDR3 is 11 amino acids. V lost 3 bases and J lost 5, with 2 bases in between. Sequencing was performed with immunoSEQ multiplex PCR; in TCRdb, only in-frame clones are kept and a portion is missing. The table lists approximately 100,000 clones, 87% of them singletons. Broader study findings: Donors were largely white British and mainly female; clonal diversity was possibly underestimated.

Of note for this clone: Its antigen is unknown.

The input for sequencing was peripheral blood, taken 28 days after the second AZD1222 dose. The source is an adult who received the AZD1222 COVID-19 vaccine. The chain combines TRBV28 with TRBJ1-5, with no clear D. The CDR3 bases are TGTGCCAGCAGTTTCGATCAGCCCCAGCATTTT. It yields the protein CASSFDQPQHF. Based on the CDR3 plus reference TRBV28 and TRBJ1-5, the full variable domain is DVKVTQSSRYLVKRTGEKVFLECVQDMDHENMFWYRQDPGLGLRLIYFSYDVKMKEKGDIPEGYSVSREKKERFSLILESASTNQTSMYLCASSFDQPQHFGDGTRLSIL.